Listed below are T cell receptor beta chains from one sample, sequenced in a study of T cell changes during pregnancy in multiple sclerosis. Here immunoSEQ multiplex PCR was the method, and the copy in TCRdb shows in-frame clones only, minus some. The sample has about 59,000 clones, about 93% seen once. The specimen was CD8+ T cells from peripheral blood mononuclear cells, collected in the third trimester of pregnancy. The origin of the receptors is a female donor with multiple sclerosis, enrolled in a pregnancy study. CDR3s include the opening cysteine and the closing phenylalanine or tryptophan. D genes are given only for firm matches. A clone size is listed for some rows: how often the clone was seen (once, few, many), or a class if it is expanded.

D | J | V | size | DNA | CDR3
TRBD2 | TRBJ2-1 | TRBV19 | - | TGTGCCAGCCGTCTAGCGGGAGGAGTCAATGAGCAGTTCTTC | CASRLAGGVNEQFF
- | TRBJ1-1 | TRBV27 | - | TGTGCCAGCAGTTTACGGGGGGCGGCTGAAGCTTTCTTT | CASSLRGAAEAFF
TRBD2 | TRBJ2-1 | TRBV29-1 | - | TGCAGCGTTGAACAGGTCAGCGGGAGCTCCGACAATGAGCAGTTCTTC | CSVEQVSGSSDNEQFF
- | TRBJ1-5 | TRBV19 | once | TGTGCCAGTAGTTATTCGGGGGAGACCAATCAGCCCCAGCATTTT | CASSYSGETNQPQHF
TRBD2 | TRBJ2-2 | TRBV28 | - | TGTGCCAGCAGTTTCTGGACTAGCGGGAGGGGCGACGGGGAGCTGTTTTTT | CASSFWTSGRGDGELFF
- | TRBJ1-2 | TRBV6-5 | - | TGTGCCAGCAGTTACTCCACAGGGTTACGATATGGCTACACCTTC | CASSYSTGLRYGYTF
- | TRBJ1-4 | TRBV30 | - | TGTGCCTGGAGTGCGGCTAATGAAAAACTGTTTTTT | CAWSAANEKLFF
- | TRBJ2-1 | TRBV5-1 | once | TGCGCCAGCAGTCTCACAGTAAACAATGAGCAGTTCTTC | CASSLTVNNEQFF
- | TRBJ2-3 | TRBV13 | - | TGTGCCAGCAGCATCAGGCTGGGAGATACGCAGTATTTT | CASSIRLGDTQYF
- | TRBJ2-7 | TRBV4-1 | - | TGCGCCAGCAGCCAAACCTCAGCCTACGAGCAGTACTTC | CASSQTSAYEQYF
TRBD2 | TRBJ2-1 | TRBV6-4 | - | TGTGCCAGCAGTGACGGGCTAGCGGGCTCCTACAATGAGCAGTTCTTC | CASSDGLAGSYNEQFF
TRBD2 | TRBJ2-7 | TRBV5-1 | - | TGCGCCAGCAGCTTGGCCGGCGGGGGAAACTACGAGCAGTACTTC | CASSLAGGGNYEQYF
TRBD2 | TRBJ2-2 | TRBV5-5 | - | TGTGCCAGCAGCGAAACAACTAGCGGCCCCTGGACCGGGGAGCTGTTTTTT | CASSETTSGPWTGELFF
TRBD2 | TRBJ2-3 | TRBV5-8 | - | TGTGCCAAAGGGGATAGGGCGGGAGGAAGGACAGATACGCAGTATTTT | CAKGDRAGGRTDTQYF
TRBD1 | TRBJ1-1 | TRBV27 | few | TGTGCCAGCAGTTTAGGGACAGAAAACACTGAAGCTTTCTTT | CASSLGTENTEAFF